The next 6 T cell receptor beta chains were all read from a single sample in a study of T cells in Graves' hyperthyroidism and ophthalmopathy. RNA transcripts yielded amplified TCR beta CDR3 regions. Initially, a first-round RT-PCR of the TCR CDR3 employed the HTBI primer set. TCRdb independently ran MiXCR on the multiplex PCR reads; one entry per CDR3 protein. There are approximately 600,000 distinct CDR3 sequences in the sample; about 17% occur only once, and 3.5% to 4% lies in the top ten. The sequenced sample was blood. All receptors derive from a woman aged 25 to 45 with Graves' hyperthyroidism.

This clonotype was detected ten times or more. V is TRBV6-1 and J is TRBJ2-5, with a tentative D call TRBD2 (6 bases). The germline CDR1 and CDR2 sequences are MNHNS and SASEGT. Trimming took 8 bases from V and 3 from J, leaving 19 bases between them. The CDR3 spans 15 residues. DNA for the CDR3: TGTGCCAGCTCCAAGAAACTAGCCCGCGAAGAGACCCAGTACTTC. It codes for CASSKKLAREETQYF.

This clonotype has a handful of counts. This chain uses TRBV9 with TRBJ2-1; 10 nucleotides line up with TRBD2. With V trimmed by 2 bases and J by 7 bases, 12 bases remained unmatched. The CDR3 is 17 amino acids. In germline, CDR1 is SGDLS, CDR2 YYNGEE. The CDR3 protein is CASSVPKRAGGRNEQFF. CDR3 sequence (DNA): TGTGCCAGCAGCGTCCCTAAAAGAGCGGGAGGGAGGAATGAGCAGTTCTTC.

This clonotype was picked up many times. CDR3 amino acids: CASSYDRYYGYTF. The CDR3 DNA sequence: TGTGCCAGCAGTTACGACCGATACTATGGCTACACCTTC. The chain couples TRBV6-1 to TRBJ1-2; the D is unclear. Germline-derived CDR1 and CDR2 are MNHNS and SASEGT. This CDR3 is built from 13 residues. Trimming took 5 bases from V and 3 from J, leaving 10 bases between them.

This clonotype was seen many times. The chain links TRBV27 to TRBJ2-7; a possible D gene is TRBD2 (6 bases). V was pared by 0 bases and J by 6 bases, with 9 bases between. The CDR3 is 13 amino acids. Looked up from germline, CDR1 is MNHEY and CDR2 is SMNVEV (reference sequence). CDR3 in DNA: TGTGCCAGCAGTTTATCCGCGGGAACCGAGCAGTACTTC. Its translation: CASSLSAGTEQYF.

This clonotype came up a few times. A much larger clonotype is one base distant, so this may be a read error. This chain links TRBV20-1 with TRBJ2-5; D gene uncertain. V was shortened by 6 bases and J by 5 bases, with 19 bases between the two germline ends. Germline lookup yields CDR1 DFQATT and CDR2 SNEGSKA (reference sequence). The CDR3 is made up of 14 amino acids. The CDR3 sequence is CSAKADLPSETQYF. DNA for the CDR3: TGCAGTGCCAAGGCCGATCTCCCCAGTGAGACCCAGTACTTC.

This clonotype was observed a handful of times. This chain connects TRBV6-1 to TRBJ2-5; a possible D gene is TRBD2 (5 bases). Germline-derived CDR1 and CDR2 are MNHNS and SASEGT. CDR3 length: 15 residues. Trimming removed 8 bases from V and 5 bases from J, with 21 bases in between. CDR3 sequence reads: CASSGENRGSETQYF. DNA of the CDR3: TGTGCCAGCTCCGGTGAGAATCGGGGATCGGAGACCCAGTACTTC.